These 27 T cell receptor beta chains came from one sample sequenced in a study of T cells after yellow fever vaccination. One entry per CDR3 protein, called by TCRdb with MiXCR from the 5' RACE reads. The table lists roughly 350,000 distinct CDR3 sequences, roughly 4.3% of them singletons. Material: PBMCs, obtained 5 days after the yellow fever booster vaccination. The receptors derive from a man aged 18 to 29 who received the YFV17D yellow fever vaccine.

This clonotype was counted ten times or more. V and J are TRBV5-1 and TRBJ2-1; 8 bases are shared with TRBD1. In germline, CDR1 is SGHRS, CDR2 YFSETQ. V trimming: 4 bases; J trimming: 5 bases; junction bases outside the gene matches: 5. This CDR3 has 14 amino acids. In DNA form, the CDR3 reads TGCGCCAGCAGCGGCGGGACAGGAAACAATGAGCAGTTCTTC. This translates into CASSGGTGNNEQFF.

This clonotype was found a few times. J is TRBJ1-2 and V is TRBV7-2; D not resolved. The length of the CDR3 is 13 residues. The germline CDR1 and CDR2 sequences are SGHTA and FQGNSA. V was pared by 5 bases and J by 4 bases, with 11 bases between. The CDR3 protein is CASSTREAYGYTF. The CDR3, as DNA: TGTGCCAGCAGCACCCGGGAGGCCTATGGCTACACCTTC.

This clonotype was counted ten times or more. The chain joins TRBV7-9 to TRBJ2-3; 14 nucleotides agree with TRBD2. V lost 1 base and J lost 1; bases outside the gene matches: 4. Germline V CDR1 and CDR2: SEHNR, FQNEAQ (reference sequence). This CDR3 comprises 18 residues. Here the CDR3 reads CASSLGGTSGGGTDTQYF. CDR3 DNA: TGTGCCAGCAGCTTAGGGGGGACTAGCGGGGGAGGCACAGATACGCAGTATTTT.

The CDR3 is CSVVWPSGAYNEQFF. The CDR3, as DNA: TGCAGCGTTGTGTGGCCTAGCGGGGCCTACAATGAGCAGTTCTTC. The V gene is TRBV29-1, the J gene TRBJ2-1, with TRBD2 matching 9 bases. The CDR3 consists of 15 residues. The V gene end was trimmed by 4 bases and the J gene end by 2 bases; junction bases not matched to a gene: 6. In germline, CDR1 is SQVTM, CDR2 ANQGSEA.

The chain recombines TRBV20-1 with TRBJ2-3; unclear D gene. CDR1 DFQATT and CDR2 SNEGSKA come from the germline V gene (reference sequence). V was clipped by 1 base and J by 4 bases, with 12 bases between them. This CDR3 region has 14 residues. The CDR3 here is CSARVPVGADTQYF. In DNA, the CDR3 is TGCAGTGCTAGAGTGCCCGTTGGGGCAGATACGCAGTATTTT.

This clonotype was detected a few times. The chain has TRBV7-3 and TRBJ1-6; D is unresolved. Looked up from germline, CDR1 is SGHTA and CDR2 is FQGTGA. Trimming took 2 bases from V and 10 from J, leaving 12 bases between them. This CDR3 spans 14 amino acids. In DNA form, the CDR3 reads TGTGCCAGCAGCTTAGGGAATCGGGAATCACCCCTCCACTTT. This codes for CASSLGNRESPLHF.

This clonotype was counted a few times. The chain uses TRBV6-6 and TRBJ1-4; D is possibly TRBD1 (6 bases). The CDR3 sequence is 15 residues long. Germline CDR1 reads MNHNY; CDR2 reads SVGAGI (reference sequence). With 0 bases removed from V and 4 bases from J, the gap between germline ends came to 9 bases. The CDR3 region has the DNA TGTGCCAGCAGTTACTCGACAGGAAGTAATGAAAAACTGTTTTTT. This encodes CASSYSTGSNEKLFF.

This chain joins TRBV5-6 and TRBJ2-3; D not resolved. Germline V CDR1 and CDR2: SGHDT, YYEEEE. V shed 1 base and J shed 4 bases, with 10 bases lying between them. CDR3 length: 14 residues. The CDR3 loop reads CASSLIPSADTQYF. Written as DNA, the CDR3 is TGTGCCAGCAGCTTGATCCCCTCCGCAGATACGCAGTATTTT.

This clonotype came up many times. The chain couples TRBV5-5 to TRBJ2-6; 8 bases map to TRBD1. CDR1 and CDR2 (germline): SGHKS, YYEKEE (reference sequence). The CDR3 is 16 amino acids. J was trimmed by 2 bases and V by 5 bases; bases with no gene match: 6. CDR3 region: CASSFTGGPGANVLTF. The CDR3 nucleotides are TGTGCCAGCAGTTTTACAGGGGGGCCTGGGGCCAACGTCCTGACTTTC.

This clonotype was picked up many times. The rearrangement uses TRBV4-1 and TRBJ2-3; TRBD2 matches 8 bases. The germline V gene has CDR1 MGHRA and CDR2 YSYEKL. V shed 4 bases, J shed 0 bases, and the junction held 15 bases outside the gene matches. The CDR3 is 19 amino acids. CDR3 nucleotides: TGCGCCAGCAGCCCCGGGGGAGCGGGGGCCTCGTTTAGCACAGATACGCAGTATTTT. Protein: CASSPGGAGASFSTDTQYF.

This clonotype was recorded a few times. In DNA, the CDR3 is TGTGCCAGCAGTCCGGGGGGGGAGCCCCAGCATTTT. This encodes CASSPGGEPQHF. The chain has TRBV12-3 or TRBV12-4 and TRBJ1-5, with D tentatively TRBD1 (5 bases). With 5 bases removed from V and 8 bases from J, the gap between germline ends came to 10 bases. The CDR3 has 12 amino acids.

This chain connects TRBV20-1 to TRBJ1-6; D gene unclear. The CDR3 covers 16 residues. The germline V and J ends were trimmed by 0 bases and 6 bases, with 15 bases remaining between them. CDR1 DFQATT and CDR2 SNEGSKA come from the germline V gene (reference sequence). The CDR3 loop reads CSARDGRVGGNSPLHF. The CDR3 bases are TGCAGTGCTAGAGACGGACGGGTCGGAGGTAATTCACCCCTCCACTTT.

The table lists this clonotype with many counts. The chain links TRBV20-1 to TRBJ2-7; 7 nucleotides line up with TRBD2. CDR1 DFQATT and CDR2 SNEGSKA come from the germline V gene (reference sequence). The V segment lost 6 bases and the J segment 7 bases; nucleotides outside the gene matches: 12. This CDR3 contains 13 residues. CDR3 amino acids: CSADSSGGEEQYF. CDR3 nucleotide sequence: TGCAGTGCGGATTCTAGCGGTGGGGAGGAGCAGTACTTC.

This clonotype was recorded many times. V is TRBV29-1 and J is TRBJ2-3; D gene unclear. With 3 bases removed from V and 4 bases from J, the gap between germline ends came to 11 bases. Germline V gene lookup returns CDR1 SQVTM and CDR2 ANQGSEA. CDR3 length: 13 residues. The CDR3 protein is CSVDAQAADTQYF. CDR3 sequence (DNA): TGCAGCGTTGACGCCCAGGCGGCAGATACGCAGTATTTT.

This clonotype showed up just a few times. The gene calls are TRBV30 and TRBJ2-7; 11 nucleotides align to TRBD2. CDR3 length equals 13 residues. The V gene end was trimmed by 6 bases and the J gene end by 3 bases; junction bases not matched to a gene: 4. Germline lookup yields CDR1 GTSNPN and CDR2 SVGIG (reference sequence). The CDR3 is CACNGLAGYEQYF. The CDR3 bases are TGTGCCTGTAACGGACTAGCGGGCTACGAGCAGTACTTC.

Remarks on this clonotype: This may be a read error: a much more frequent sequence differs by one nucleotide. The chain links TRBV7-2 to TRBJ2-7; TRBD1 might be the D (6 bases). Germline CDR1 SGHTA, CDR2 FQGNSA. Trimming took 1 base from V and 2 from J, leaving 12 bases between them. There are 15 residues in the CDR3. CDR3 bases: TGTGCCAGCAGCTTAGAGGGGGAACAGACCTACGAGCAGTACTTC. Translation gives CASSLEGEQTYEQYF. Full variable domain (rest looked up from reference TRBV7-2 and TRBJ2-7): GAGVSQSPSNKVTEKGKDVELRCDPISGHTALYWYRQSLGQGLEFLIYFQGNSAPDKSGLPSDRFSAERTGGSVSTLTIQRTQQEDSAVYLCASSLEGEQTYEQYFGPGTRLTVT.

This clonotype was recorded at least ten times. The rearrangement joins TRBV6-5 to TRBJ1-5; a possible D gene is TRBD1 (5 bases). Germline V gene data show CDR1 as MNHEY and CDR2 as SVGAGI. The CDR3 runs 15 residues. V was cut by 2 bases and J by 6 bases, with 14 bases left in between. The CDR3 sequence is CASSYREGSAQPQHF. CDR3 nucleotides: TGTGCCAGCAGTTACCGGGAGGGGTCAGCTCAGCCCCAGCATTTT.

V usage is TRBV12-3 or TRBV12-4 and J usage is TRBJ1-1; D is unresolved. With 7 bases removed from V and 8 bases from J, the gap between germline ends came to 8 bases. The CDR3 has 10 residues. The chain's CDR3 is CASTRLEAFF. The CDR3 region has the DNA TGTGCCAGCACCCGCCTCGAAGCTTTCTTT.

This clonotype was seen ten or more times. This chain connects TRBV7-2 to TRBJ2-3; D is undetermined. Germline V CDR1 and CDR2: SGHTA, FQGNSA. The CDR3 is 14 residues long. The V and J ends lost 4 bases and 4 bases respectively, with 12 bases between them. As DNA, the CDR3 is TGTGCCAGCAGCTCCTCTGCTGGTCCAGATACGCAGTATTTT. It codes for CASSSSAGPDTQYF.

The genes are TRBV7-2 and TRBJ2-1, with D hard to call. Trimming stripped 6 bases from V and 5 bases from J, with 11 bases between. CDR1 and CDR2 (germline): SGHTA, FQGNSA. The CDR3 runs to 13 residues. The CDR3 here is CASRTDLNNEQFF. The DNA for the CDR3 is TGTGCCAGCAGAACTGACCTCAACAATGAGCAGTTCTTC.

The rearrangement uses TRBV12-3 or TRBV12-4 and TRBJ2-1; no clear D gene. This CDR3 comprises 13 residues. V lost 8 bases and J 4 bases, leaving 12 bases between the germline ends. In nucleotides, the CDR3 is TGTGCCAGCCTGGGGTCTGAATACAATGAGCAGTTCTTC. Translation: CASLGSEYNEQFF.

The CDR3 nucleotides are TGTGCCAGCAGCCCAGTCGCCACTTTACAGGGGGCGTATGGCTACACCTTC. It codes for CASSPVATLQGAYGYTF. The gene calls are TRBV7-9 and TRBJ1-2, with 9 positions matching TRBD1. The CDR3 has 17 residues. Germline trimming cut 5 bases from V and 5 bases from J; bases unmatched to any gene: 15. Germline assignment: CDR1 SEHNR and CDR2 FQNEAQ (reference sequence).

This clonotype appeared many times. The J gene is TRBJ1-1, the V gene TRBV5-1; D gene uncertain. V was trimmed by 0 bases and J by 2 bases, leaving 11 bases between them. The germline V gene has CDR1 SGHRS and CDR2 YFSETQ. CDR3 length equals 15 residues. This CDR3 is CASSLGWAPNTEAFF. The CDR3 DNA follows: TGCGCCAGCAGCTTGGGGTGGGCGCCAAACACTGAAGCTTTCTTT.

At least ten counts were recorded for this clonotype. The chain carries TRBV7-9 and TRBJ2-2; TRBD2 is a possible D gene (6 bases). V was pared by 6 bases and J by 6 bases, with 14 bases between. The V gene's germline CDR1 is SEHNR and CDR2 FQNEAQ (reference sequence). The CDR3 length is 14 residues. The CDR3 region is CASRARGSSGELFF. CDR3 nucleotide sequence: TGTGCCAGCAGGGCGCGGGGCTCCTCCGGGGAGCTGTTTTTT.

This clonotype was found a few times. The chain links TRBV7-8 to TRBJ2-3; either TRBD1 or TRBD2 may fit D (5 bases each). CDR1 and CDR2 (germline): SGHVS, FQNEAQ. Between the trimmed V and J ends, which lost 2 bases and 1 base, there was a span of 16 bases. The CDR3 loop spans 17 amino acids. The CDR3 DNA follows: TGTGCCAGCAGCTTACGGCGGGCAGGGCGGGGCACAGATACGCAGTATTTT. Translated: CASSLRRAGRGTDTQYF.

The J gene is TRBJ1-5, the V gene TRBV7-2; 7 nucleotides match TRBD1. Trimming removed 5 bases from V and 7 bases from J; junction bases left unmatched: 8. The germline gives CDR1 SGHTA, CDR2 FQGNSA. This CDR3 region has 14 residues. CDR3 sequence (DNA): TGTGCCAGCAGCATCGACAGGGTAAAACAGCCCCAGCATTTT. This gives the protein CASSIDRVKQPQHF.

The V gene is TRBV10-3, the J gene TRBJ2-7; D call uncertain. The CDR3 sequence is 15 residues long. V lost 0 bases to trimming and J lost 5 bases, with 14 bases between them. Germline V gene sequence: CDR1 ENHRY, CDR2 SYGVKD. Written as DNA, the CDR3 is TGTGCCATCAGTGAGTCGTCCCCCCCCGAGAACGAGCAGTACTTC. Translating gives CAISESSPPENEQYF.